Given below is one T cell receptor beta chain in context. Germline CDR1 SGDLS, CDR2 YYNGEE. The CDR3 sequence is 14 residues long. V dropped 0 bases and J dropped 4; count of bases not matched to a gene: 3. The sample belongs to a study of blood T cell repertoires in COVID-19. Study information: Sample material is recorded as cDNA or gDNA derived from T cells, B-cell-depleted T cells, or PBMCs.

Generated by immunoSEQ multiplex PCR, the TCRdb table keeps only in-frame clones and is missing some. The sample has around 200,000 clones; around 82% are singletons. The TCR sequence derives from a woman aged 70 to 79 with acute or convalescent COVID-19. The sequencing input was peripheral blood. The chain combines TRBV9 with TRBJ1-2, with TRBD1 matching 7 bases. The CDR3 DNA reads as TGTGCCAGCAGCGTAGCGACAGGGATCTATGGCTACACCTTC. Translation gives CASSVATGIYGYTF.